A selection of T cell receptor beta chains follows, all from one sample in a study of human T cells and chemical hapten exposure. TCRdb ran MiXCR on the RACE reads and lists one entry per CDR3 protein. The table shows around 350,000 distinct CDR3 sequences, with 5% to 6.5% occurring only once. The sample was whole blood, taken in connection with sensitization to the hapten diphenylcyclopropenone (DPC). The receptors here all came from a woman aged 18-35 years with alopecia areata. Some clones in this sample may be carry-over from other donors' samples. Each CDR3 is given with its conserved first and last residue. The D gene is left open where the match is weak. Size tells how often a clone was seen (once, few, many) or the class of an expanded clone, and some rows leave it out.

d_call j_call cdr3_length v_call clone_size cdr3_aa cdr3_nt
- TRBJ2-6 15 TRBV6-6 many CASSYAPDGANVLTF TGTGCCAGCAGTTACGCCCCCGATGGGGCCAACGTCCTGACTTTC
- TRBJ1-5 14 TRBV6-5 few CASSYSFGMQPQHF TGTGCCAGCAGTTACTCTTTCGGCATGCAGCCCCAGCATTTT
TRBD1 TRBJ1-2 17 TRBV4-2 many CASSGLAGYRGEEGYTF TGTGCCAGCAGCGGTCTAGCAGGGTACAGGGGCGAGGAAGGCTACACCTTC
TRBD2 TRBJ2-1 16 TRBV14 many CASSQGPGGRNNEQFF TGTGCCAGCAGCCAAGGGCCGGGGGGTCGGAACAATGAGCAGTTCTTC
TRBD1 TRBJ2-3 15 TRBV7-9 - CASSFTRGPTDTQYF TGTGCCAGCAGCTTCACAAGGGGGCCCACAGATACGCAGTATTTT
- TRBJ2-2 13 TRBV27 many CASSPVNTGELFF TGTGCCAGCAGTCCTGTGAACACCGGGGAGCTGTTTTTT
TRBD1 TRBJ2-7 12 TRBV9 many CASSTGTGEQYF TGTGCCAGCAGCACGGGGACAGGCGAGCAGTACTTC
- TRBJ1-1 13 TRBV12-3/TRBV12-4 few CASTRTGYREAFF TGTGCCAGCACCCGAACAGGCTACCGTGAAGCTTTCTTT
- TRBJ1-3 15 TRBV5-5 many CASSLQREAGNTIYF TGTGCCAGCAGCCTGCAACGGGAGGCTGGAAACACCATATATTTT
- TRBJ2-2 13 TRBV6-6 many CASTGTNWGELFF TGTGCCAGCACCGGGACAAATTGGGGGGAGCTGTTTTTT
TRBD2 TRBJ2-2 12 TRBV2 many CAGGLDTGELFF TGTGCCGGTGGACTAGATACCGGGGAGCTGTTTTTT
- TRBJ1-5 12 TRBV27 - CASSYTGQPQHF TGTGCCAGCAGTTACACCGGACAGCCCCAGCATTTT
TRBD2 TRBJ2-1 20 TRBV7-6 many CASSLPGTSGGTSSYNEQFF TGTGCCAGCAGCTTACCCGGGACTAGCGGGGGTACGAGCTCCTACAATGAGCAGTTCTTC
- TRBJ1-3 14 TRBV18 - CASSPENGGNTIYF TGTGCCAGCTCACCAGAGAATGGGGGAAACACCATATATTTT
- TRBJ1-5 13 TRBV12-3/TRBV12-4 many CASSPNAHQSQHF TGTGCCAGCAGCCCCAACGCCCATCAGTCCCAGCATTTT
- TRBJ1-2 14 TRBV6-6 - CASSSIQKYYGYTF TGTGCCAGCAGTTCGATACAAAAGTACTATGGCTACACCTTC
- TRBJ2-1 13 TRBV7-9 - CASSFTVANEQFF TGTGCCAGCAGCTTTACAGTAGCCAATGAGCAGTTCTTC
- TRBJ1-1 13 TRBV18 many CASSADRNTEAFF TGTGCCAGCTCAGCCGACAGGAACACTGAAGCTTTCTTT
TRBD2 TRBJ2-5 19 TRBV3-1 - CASSQGLAGGTVSKETQYF TGTGCCAGCAGCCAGGGACTAGCGGGGGGTACAGTATCAAAAGAGACCCAGTACTTC
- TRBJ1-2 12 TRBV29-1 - CSVESGTSGYTF TGCAGCGTTGAGAGTGGGACATCTGGCTACACCTTC
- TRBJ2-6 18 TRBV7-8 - CASSSRPGRTSGANVLTF TGTGCCAGCAGCTCCAGGCCGGGACGGACATCTGGGGCCAACGTCCTGACTTTC
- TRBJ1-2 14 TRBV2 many CASTPAAGDGGYTF TGTGCCAGCACCCCCGCGGCAGGGGATGGTGGCTACACCTTC
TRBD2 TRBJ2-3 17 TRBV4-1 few CASSLTGTSGATDTQYF TGCGCCAGCAGCTTGACCGGGACTAGCGGGGCAACAGATACGCAGTATTTT
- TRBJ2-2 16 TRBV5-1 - CASSWTGTPNTGELFF TGCGCCAGCAGCTGGACCGGGACACCTAACACCGGGGAGCTGTTTTTT
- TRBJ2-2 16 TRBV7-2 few CASSPAAGGDTGELFF TGTGCCAGCAGCCCGGCGGCGGGCGGAGACACCGGGGAGCTGTTTTTT
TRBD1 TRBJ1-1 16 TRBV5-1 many CASSPTGNFVVAEAFF TGCGCCAGCAGCCCGACAGGGAATTTCGTGGTGGCTGAAGCTTTCTTT
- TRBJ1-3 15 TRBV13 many CASSLGDYSGNTIYF TGTGCCAGCAGCTTGGGGGATTACTCTGGAAACACCATATATTTT
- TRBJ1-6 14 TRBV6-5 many CASSFRYHNSPLHF TGTGCCAGCAGTTTTCGATATCATAATTCACCCCTCCACTTT
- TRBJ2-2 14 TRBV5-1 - CASREHLNTGELFF TGCGCCAGCAGAGAACACCTTAACACCGGGGAGCTGTTTTTT
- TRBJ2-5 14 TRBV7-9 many CASTFQQGPETQYF TGTGCCAGCACCTTCCAACAGGGCCCAGAGACCCAGTACTTC
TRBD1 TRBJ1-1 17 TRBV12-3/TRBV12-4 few CASSFGWTGSPNTEAFF TGTGCCAGCAGTTTTGGGTGGACAGGGTCTCCGAACACTGAAGCTTTCTTT